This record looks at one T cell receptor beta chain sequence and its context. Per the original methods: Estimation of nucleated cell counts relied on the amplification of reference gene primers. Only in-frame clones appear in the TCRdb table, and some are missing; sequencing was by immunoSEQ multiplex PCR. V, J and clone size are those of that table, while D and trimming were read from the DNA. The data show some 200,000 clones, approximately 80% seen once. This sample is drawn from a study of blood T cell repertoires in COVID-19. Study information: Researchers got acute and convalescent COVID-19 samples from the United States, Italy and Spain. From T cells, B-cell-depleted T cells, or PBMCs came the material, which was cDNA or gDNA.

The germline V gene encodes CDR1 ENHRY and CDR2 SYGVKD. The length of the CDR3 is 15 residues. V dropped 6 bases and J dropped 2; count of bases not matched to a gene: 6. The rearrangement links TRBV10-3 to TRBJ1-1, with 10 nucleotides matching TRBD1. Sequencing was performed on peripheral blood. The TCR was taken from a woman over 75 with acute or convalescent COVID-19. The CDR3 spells CAIRPGTGVNTEAFF. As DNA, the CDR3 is TGTGCCATCAGACCCGGGACAGGGGTTAACACTGAAGCTTTCTTT.